This T cell receptor beta chain came from a study of cytomegalovirus exposure and HLA in healthy donors. The table lists this clone with a few counts. As yet, its antigen is unknown. Study-level results: In a later analysis, the majority of CMV-associated beta chains seemingly showed HLA restriction.

The PCR used 60 Vbeta and 13 Jbeta primers. Clones were sequenced by immunoSEQ multiplex PCR, and TCRdb holds only the in-frame ones, with some missing. The table has approximately 220,000 clones, around 85% seen once; the top ten hold 0.22%. Trimming removed 5 bases from V and 9 bases from J, with 11 bases in between. Germline-derived CDR1 and CDR2 are MNHEY and SVGAGI. The CDR3 is 12 amino acids. The chain recombines TRBV6-5 with TRBJ2-1; D is perhaps TRBD1 (5 bases). Input material: PBMCs. This sequence was found in a girl aged 2 to 9 in good health and CMV-seronegative. The CDR3 sequence: CASSTPRAEQFF. The DNA for the CDR3 is TGTGCCAGCAGTACCCCCAGGGCTGAGCAGTTCTTC.